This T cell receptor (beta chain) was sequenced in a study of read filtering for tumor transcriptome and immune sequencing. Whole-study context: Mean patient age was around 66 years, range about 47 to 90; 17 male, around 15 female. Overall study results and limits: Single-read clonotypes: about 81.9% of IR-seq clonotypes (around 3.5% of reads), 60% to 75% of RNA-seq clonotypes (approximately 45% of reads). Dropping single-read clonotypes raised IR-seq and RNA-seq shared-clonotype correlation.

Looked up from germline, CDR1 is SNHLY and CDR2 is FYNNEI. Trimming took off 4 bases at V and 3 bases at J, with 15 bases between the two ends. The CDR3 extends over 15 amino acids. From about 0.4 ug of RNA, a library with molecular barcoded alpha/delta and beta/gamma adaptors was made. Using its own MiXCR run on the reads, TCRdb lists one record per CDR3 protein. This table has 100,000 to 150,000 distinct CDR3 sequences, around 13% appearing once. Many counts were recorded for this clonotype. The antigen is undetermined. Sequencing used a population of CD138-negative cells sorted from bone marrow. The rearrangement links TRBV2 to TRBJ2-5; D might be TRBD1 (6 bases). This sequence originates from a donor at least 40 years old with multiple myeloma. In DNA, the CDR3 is TGTGCCAGCAGTGGAGTGGGGGCAGGTGAAGAGACCCAGTACTTC. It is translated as CASSGVGAGEETQYF. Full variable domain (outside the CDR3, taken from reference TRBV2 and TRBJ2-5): EPEVTQTPSHQVTQMGQEVILRCVPISNHLYFYWYRQILGQKVEFLVSFYNNEISEKSEIFDDQFSVERPDGSNFTLKIRSTKLEDSAMYFCASSGVGAGEETQYFGPGTRLLVL.